A selection of T cell receptor beta chains follows, all from one sample in a study of T cell changes during pregnancy in multiple sclerosis. Profiling relied on immunoSEQ multiplex PCR, and the TCRdb table lists in-frame clones only, not all of them. The sample yields 65,000 to 85,000 clones, 94% seen once. Here the sequenced sample was peripheral blood, taken in the second trimester of pregnancy. These receptors were obtained from a female donor in good health, enrolled as a control in a pregnancy study. Each CDR3 is given with its conserved first and last residue. The order of the fields is V gene, clone size, J gene, D gene, CDR3 DNA, CDR3 protein. A D gene is named only where the DNA matches it firmly. Size tells how often a clone was seen (once, few, many) or the class of an expanded clone, and some rows leave it out.

TRBV11-3	-	TRBJ2-7	-	TGTGCCAGCAGCCCCAGGCCGGGGTCCTACGAGCAGTACTTC	CASSPRPGSYEQYF
TRBV28	-	TRBJ2-3	-	TGTGCCAGCAGTCACAAGACTGGTTCTAGCACAGATACGCAGTATTTT	CASSHKTGSSTDTQYF
TRBV11-2	-	TRBJ2-4	-	TGTGCCAGCGACCTACTAGGCAAAAACATTCAGTACTTC	CASDLLGKNIQYF
TRBV2	-	TRBJ1-1	TRBD1	TGTGCCAGCAGTGAGGACAGGGGGGCTGAAGCTTTCTTT	CASSEDRGAEAFF
TRBV19	-	TRBJ2-3	TRBD2	TGTGCCAGTAGTATAGCTGAGCGGGAGTTAGATACGCAGTATTTT	CASSIAERELDTQYF
TRBV4-1	-	TRBJ1-3	-	TGCGCCAGCAGCCAAGATCTGTCCAGGGCTGGAAACACCATATATTTT	CASSQDLSRAGNTIYF
TRBV20-1	-	TRBJ1-5	-	TGCAGTGCTACCGGAGATCAGCCCCAGCATTTT	CSATGDQPQHF
TRBV5-1	-	TRBJ1-1	-	TGCGCCAGCAGCTTTACGTCTGGGGAGGTTGAAGCTTTCTTT	CASSFTSGEVEAFF
TRBV2	-	TRBJ2-5	TRBD2	TGTGCCAGCAGTGACGAGGGCGGGAGGGTATCAGAGACCCAGTACTTC	CASSDEGGRVSETQYF
TRBV5-8	-	TRBJ1-3	-	TGTGCCAGCAGCCCACGGGGAGGAGGAAACACCATATATTTT	CASSPRGGGNTIYF
TRBV4-1	-	TRBJ2-1	-	TGCGCCAGCAGCCAAGGGGCAGGGAGGCTAACGTTCTTC	CASSQGAGRLTFF
TRBV27	-	TRBJ2-2	-	TGTGCCAGCAGTTTGTCAGGGCGAACCGGGGAGCTGTTTTTT	CASSLSGRTGELFF
TRBV2	-	TRBJ2-7	TRBD1	TGTGCCAGCAGTCTGGGGACAGGGATATACGAGCAGTACTTC	CASSLGTGIYEQYF
TRBV5-1	-	TRBJ2-1	TRBD2	TGCGCCAGCAGCTTAGGTAGCGGGATAGATGAGCAGTTCTTC	CASSLGSGIDEQFF
TRBV29-1	-	TRBJ1-3	-	TGCAGCGTGAGACAGGCGTCTTACTCTGGAAACACCATATATTTT	CSVRQASYSGNTIYF
TRBV2	-	TRBJ1-1	-	TGTGCCAGCAGCTCGACTGAGGGCCGTGTGAACACTGAAGCTTTCTTT	CASSSTEGRVNTEAFF
TRBV7-8	once	TRBJ2-4	TRBD1	TGTGCCAGCAGCAAGGACAGGGTCCCGACCATAGCCAAAAACATTCAGTACTTC	CASSKDRVPTIAKNIQYF
TRBV7-7	once	TRBJ2-1	TRBD2	TGTGCCAGCAGCTCCACTAGCGTCAATGAGCAGTTCTTC	CASSSTSVNEQFF
TRBV5-1	-	TRBJ1-2	TRBD1	TGCGCCAGCAGCTTGGGGGACAGCAACTCCTATGGCTACACCTTC	CASSLGDSNSYGYTF
TRBV7-2	-	TRBJ1-1	-	TGTGCCAGCAGTTTGCGACCTTTTCAGGGTGGCACTGAAGCTTTCTTT	CASSLRPFQGGTEAFF
TRBV4-1	once	TRBJ1-4	-	TGCGCCAGCAGCCAAGTCCACTCGGAGGGGATTGCAACTAATGAAAAACTGTTTTTT	CASSQVHSEGIATNEKLFF
TRBV6-5	-	TRBJ2-7	TRBD2	TGTGCCAGCAGCCCCGACTCTAGCGGCTACTACGAGCAGTACTTC	CASSPDSSGYYEQYF
TRBV5-1	once	TRBJ2-7	TRBD2	TGCGCCAGCAGGGAAATAGCGGGAGGGTCCCACGAGCAGTACTTC	CASREIAGGSHEQYF
TRBV7-2	-	TRBJ2-5	TRBD1	TGTGCCAGCAGCTTAGCAAGCTCGGGACAGGGAAGAGAGACCCAGTACTTC	CASSLASSGQGRETQYF
TRBV7-2	-	TRBJ2-1	TRBD2	TGTGCCAGCAGCTTAAAGACTAGCGGGATCCATGAGCAGTTCTTC	CASSLKTSGIHEQFF
TRBV5-1	-	TRBJ2-2	TRBD2	TGCGCCAGCAGCTTGGCCGGCGGGAGGTCCTCGAACACCGGGGAGCTGTTTTTT	CASSLAGGRSSNTGELFF
TRBV5-4	-	TRBJ2-1	TRBD2	TGTGCCAGCAGCTTTATGACTAGCGGGGGTTCCTACAATGAGCAGTTCTTC	CASSFMTSGGSYNEQFF
TRBV19	-	TRBJ2-3	-	TGTGCCAGTAGTATCGGACTTAAGGTAGGAGATACGCAGTATTTT	CASSIGLKVGDTQYF
TRBV7-9	-	TRBJ2-1	TRBD2	TGTGCCAGCAGCTGGGCGGGGGGGAATGAGCAGTTCTTC	CASSWAGGNEQFF
TRBV6-1	-	TRBJ2-4	-	TGTGCCAGCAGTGAAGAGACAGGAGGCAAAAACATTCAGTACTTC	CASSEETGGKNIQYF
TRBV11-3	-	TRBJ2-3	TRBD1	TGTGCCAGCAGCTTAAACCAGGGGGCTCCCGGAGATACGCAGTATTTT	CASSLNQGAPGDTQYF
TRBV2	-	TRBJ2-1	TRBD2	TGTGCCAGCAGTGATGAGCGGGAGGACTACAATGAGCAGTTCTTC	CASSDEREDYNEQFF
TRBV4-2	-	TRBJ2-4	TRBD2	TGTGCCAGCAGCCAAGATTTACTAGCGGGAGGGTTAACCAAAAACATTCAGTACTTC	CASSQDLLAGGLTKNIQYF
TRBV2	-	TRBJ2-5	TRBD2	TGTGCCAGCAGTCTGGGGACTAGCGGACAAGAGACCCAGTACTTC	CASSLGTSGQETQYF
TRBV2	once	TRBJ2-3	TRBD1	TGTGCCAGCAGAACCGGGACAGGGCCCGCAGATACGCAGTATTTT	CASRTGTGPADTQYF
TRBV5-1	-	TRBJ2-3	-	TGCGCCAGCAGCCAACGGGACTCGGGCACAGATACGCAGTATTTT	CASSQRDSGTDTQYF
TRBV10-2	-	TRBJ1-4	TRBD1	TGCGCCAGCAGTGACGGGACAGGGGGCATAGAAAAACTGTTTTTT	CASSDGTGGIEKLFF
TRBV28	-	TRBJ1-5	-	TGTGCCAGCAGTTTCGGGGGTAGCAATCAGCCCCAGCATTTT	CASSFGGSNQPQHF
TRBV5-6	-	TRBJ2-3	-	TGTGCCAGCAGCTTGGTGCGTTGGACAGATACGCAGTATTTT	CASSLVRWTDTQYF
TRBV2	-	TRBJ1-2	-	TGTGCCAGCAGCACCGGGGACTATGGCTACACCTTC	CASSTGDYGYTF